This T cell receptor beta chain came from a study of radiation and T cells in renal cell carcinoma. General study points: Dominant CDR3 motifs were more common in irradiated tumors than controls.

V lost 4 bases and J 0 bases, leaving 10 bases between the germline ends. Germline CDR1 and CDR2: SGHTA and FQGNSA. CDR3 length: 15 amino acids. Assay: immunoSEQ multiplex PCR; the TCRdb copy retains only in-frame clones and omits some. The repertoire holds about 24,000 clones, with about three fifths as singletons. As for this clone: Its antigen is currently unknown.

Treatment in this sample: treatment-naive control, cytoreductive nephrectomy. The sequencing used tumor tissue, collected from a patient whose treatment was nephrectomy without radiotherapy. The sequence was obtained from a man between 35 and 55 years old with renal cell carcinoma. V and J are TRBV7-2 and TRBJ1-3; no definite D call. In DNA form, the CDR3 reads TGTGCCAGCAGCTCCGGTGATTACTCTGGAAACACCATATATTTT. Translation gives CASSSGDYSGNTIYF.